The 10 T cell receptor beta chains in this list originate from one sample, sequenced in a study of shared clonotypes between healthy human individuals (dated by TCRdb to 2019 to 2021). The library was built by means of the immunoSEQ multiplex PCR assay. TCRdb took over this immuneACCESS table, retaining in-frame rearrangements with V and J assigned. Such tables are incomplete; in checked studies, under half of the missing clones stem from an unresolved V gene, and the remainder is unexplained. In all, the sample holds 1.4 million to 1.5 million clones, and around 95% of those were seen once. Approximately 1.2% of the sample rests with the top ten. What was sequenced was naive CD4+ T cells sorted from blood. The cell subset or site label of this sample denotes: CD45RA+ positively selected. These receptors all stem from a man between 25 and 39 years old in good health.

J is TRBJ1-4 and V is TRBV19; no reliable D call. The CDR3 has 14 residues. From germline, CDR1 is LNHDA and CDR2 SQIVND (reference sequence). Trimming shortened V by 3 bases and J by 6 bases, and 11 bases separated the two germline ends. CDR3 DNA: TGTGCCAGTAGTATCGTGGCCGGTTATGAAAAACTGTTTTTT. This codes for CASSIVAGYEKLFF.

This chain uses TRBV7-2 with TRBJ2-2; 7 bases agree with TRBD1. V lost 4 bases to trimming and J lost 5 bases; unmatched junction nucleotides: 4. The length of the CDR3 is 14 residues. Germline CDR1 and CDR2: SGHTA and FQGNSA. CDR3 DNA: TGTGCCAGCAGCTCCCAGGGGGTGACCGGGGAGCTGTTTTTT. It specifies CASSSQGVTGELFF.

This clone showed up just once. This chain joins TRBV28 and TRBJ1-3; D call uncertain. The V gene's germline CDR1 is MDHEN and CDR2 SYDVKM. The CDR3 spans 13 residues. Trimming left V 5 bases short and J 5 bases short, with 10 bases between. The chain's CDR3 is CASSLIGRNTIYF. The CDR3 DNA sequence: TGTGCCAGCAGTCTTATCGGGCGAAACACCATATATTTT. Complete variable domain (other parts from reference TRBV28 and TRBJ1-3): DVKVTQSSRYLVKRTGEKVFLECVQDMDHENMFWYRQDPGLGLRLIYFSYDVKMKEKGDIPEGYSVSREKKERFSLILESASTNQTSMYLCASSLIGRNTIYFGEGSWLTVV.

The CDR3 is CASKVLDTQYF. The DNA for the CDR3 is TGTGCCAGCAAAGTTCTGGATACGCAGTATTTT. The J gene is TRBJ2-3, the V gene TRBV7-3; no firm D call. The germline gives CDR1 SGHTA, CDR2 FQGTGA. The length of the CDR3 is 11 residues. V shed 7 bases and J shed 6 bases, with 8 bases lying between them.

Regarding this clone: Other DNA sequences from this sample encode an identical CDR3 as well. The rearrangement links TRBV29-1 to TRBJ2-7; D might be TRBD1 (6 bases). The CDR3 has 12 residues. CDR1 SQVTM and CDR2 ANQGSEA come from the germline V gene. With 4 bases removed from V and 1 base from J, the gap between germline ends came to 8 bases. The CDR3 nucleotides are TGCAGCGTTGTGGACAGATCCTACGAGCAGTACTTC. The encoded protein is CSVVDRSYEQYF.

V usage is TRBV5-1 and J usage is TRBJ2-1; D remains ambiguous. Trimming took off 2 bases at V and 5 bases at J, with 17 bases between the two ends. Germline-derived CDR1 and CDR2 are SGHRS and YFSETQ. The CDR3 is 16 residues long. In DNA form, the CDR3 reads TGCGCCAGCAGCTTAAGAGATCGGATTACGGACAATGAGCAGTTCTTC. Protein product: CASSLRDRITDNEQFF.

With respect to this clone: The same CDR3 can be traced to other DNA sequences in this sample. CDR3 bases: TGTGCCAGCAGCTTGGACAGGGATCAGCCCCAGCATTTT. Amino acids: CASSLDRDQPQHF. The chain carries TRBV7-8 and TRBJ1-5; 8 nucleotides agree with TRBD1. CDR3 size: 13 residues. CDR1 and CDR2 (germline): SGHVS, FQNEAQ. Trimming at V came to 3 bases and at J to 5 bases, leaving 0 bases not matched to a gene.

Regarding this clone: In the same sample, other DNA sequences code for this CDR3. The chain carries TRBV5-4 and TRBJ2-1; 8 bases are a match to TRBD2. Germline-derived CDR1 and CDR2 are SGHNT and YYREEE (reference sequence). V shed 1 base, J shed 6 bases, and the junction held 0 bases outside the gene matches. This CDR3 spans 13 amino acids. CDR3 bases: TGTGCCAGCAGCTTGACTAGCGGCAATGAGCAGTTCTTC. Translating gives CASSLTSGNEQFF. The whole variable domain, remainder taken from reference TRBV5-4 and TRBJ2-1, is ETGVTQSPTHLIKTRGQQVTLRCSSQSGHNTVSWYQQALGQGPQFIFQYYREEENGRGNFPPRFSGLQFPNYSSELNVNALELDDSALYLCASSLTSGNEQFFGPGTRLTVL.

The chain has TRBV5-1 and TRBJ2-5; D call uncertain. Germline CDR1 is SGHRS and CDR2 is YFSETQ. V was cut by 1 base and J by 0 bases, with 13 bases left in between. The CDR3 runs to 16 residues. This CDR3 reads CASSLLPLGHQETQYF. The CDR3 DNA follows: TGCGCCAGCAGCTTGTTACCCCTAGGGCACCAAGAGACCCAGTACTTC.

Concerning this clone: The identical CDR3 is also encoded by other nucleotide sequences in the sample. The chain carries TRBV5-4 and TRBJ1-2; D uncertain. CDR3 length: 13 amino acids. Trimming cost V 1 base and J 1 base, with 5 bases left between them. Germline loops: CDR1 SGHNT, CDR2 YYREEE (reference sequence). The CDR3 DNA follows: TGTGCCAGCAGCTTGCGGGGTAACTATGGCTACACCTTC. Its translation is CASSLRGNYGYTF.